This TCR beta chain was obtained from a study of Ad26.COV2.S vaccination and SARS-CoV-2 variants. Study-level points and caveats: Vaccinated individuals (as opposed to placebo recipients) had higher spike-specific TCR breadth. Reportedly, after vaccination the spike-specific CD8+ and CD4+ T cell responses displayed substantial breadth. Breadth measured for non-spike TCRs was similar across vaccine and placebo recipients.

Libraries were prepared by immunoSEQ multiplex PCR; TCRdb keeps only in-frame clonotypes and omits some of them. The data hold roughly 330,000 clones, with almost 90% observed a single time. The treatment was: some 20 received Ad26.COV2.S at low or high dose, single or two shots; roughly five received placebo; per-sample allocation not given. Specimens were obtained on day 63 following the first vaccine or placebo injection. This adult donor, from Boston, was 18-55 years old. Concerning this clone itself: Its antigen is currently unknown.

The sequencing used peripheral blood, collected in a trial of Ad26.COV2.S vaccine versus placebo. This TCR derives from a person aged 18 to 59 who received the Ad26.COV2.S COVID-19 vaccine or a placebo.

Here the CDR3 reads CATSRRVSGGHYNEQFF. The CDR3 DNA is TGTGCCACCAGCAGACGGGTTAGCGGGGGACACTACAATGAGCAGTTCTTC. This chain connects TRBV15 to TRBJ2-1, with 9 bases identical to TRBD2. J was trimmed by 3 bases and V by 2 bases; bases with no gene match: 8. The CDR3 is 17 amino acids. Germline CDR1 and CDR2: LNHNV and YYDKDF (reference sequence).